One sample yielded the 3 T cell receptor beta chains listed below, sequenced in a study of technical replicates of blood from several donors. The data were produced by immunoSEQ multiplex PCR, yet TCRdb's version contains in-frame clones alone and is incomplete. The data hold 65,000 to 80,000 clones, with roughly 91% observed a single time. Sequencing input: T cells isolated from PBMCs. The receptors originated from a human donor in good health.

The J gene is TRBJ2-7, the V gene TRBV19, with 8 bases lining up with TRBD1. V shed 2 bases and J 3 bases; nucleotides not matched to a gene: 6. CDR3 size: 15 residues. Germline V gene lookup returns CDR1 LNHDA and CDR2 SQIVND (reference sequence). The CDR3 loop reads CASSISGTGVYEQYF. The CDR3 region has the DNA TGTGCCAGTAGTATATCCGGGACAGGAGTCTACGAGCAGTACTTC.

The V and J genes are TRBV14 and TRBJ2-7; D gene uncertain. The germline gives CDR1 SGHDN, CDR2 FVKESK. V lost 3 bases and J lost 5, with 8 bases in between. The CDR3 totals 12 residues. The CDR3: CASSQQEDEQYF. The CDR3 coding sequence is TGTGCCAGCAGCCAGCAGGAAGACGAGCAGTACTTC.

In its sample, this clone was seen once. The gene calls are TRBV4-2 and TRBJ2-7; the match to TRBD1 covers 9 bases. V lost 6 bases and J lost 7; bases outside the gene matches: 13. Germline values: CDR1 LGHNA, CDR2 YNFKEQ. The CDR3 has 15 amino acids. The CDR3 nucleotides read TGTGCCAGCAGTCAAACCCTGGGACAGGGCGAAGAGCAGTACTTC. This gives the protein CASSQTLGQGEEQYF.